These 7 T cell receptor beta chains were sequenced from one sample in a study of shared clonotypes between healthy human individuals. TCRdb keeps only in-frame clones here, not all; method: immunoSEQ multiplex PCR. The data show about 2.4 million clones, with around nine tenths seen just once and roughly 0.14% held by the top ten. The sequenced material came from naive CD4+ T cells sorted from blood. Specified subset: CD45RA+ positively selected. These receptors originate from a man younger than 35 in good health.

The chain has TRBV19 and TRBJ2-5; the match to TRBD2 covers 11 bases. CDR3 size: 16 residues. Unmatched junction bases numbered 9, after V lost 5 bases and J lost 4 bases. Germline CDR1 LNHDA, CDR2 SQIVND (reference sequence). CDR3 DNA sequence: TGTGCCAGTAGTCCTGGGACTAGCGGTTTGGGAGAGACCCAGTACTTC. Translating it yields CASSPGTSGLGETQYF.

As regards this clone: The sample has other DNA sequences that encode this CDR3 too. The CDR3 region is CASSSRYEQYF. CDR3 bases: TGTGCCAGCAGTTCCCGTTACGAGCAGTACTTC. The V and J genes are TRBV6-5 and TRBJ2-7; no reliable D call. Trimming pared 4 bases from V and 4 bases from J, leaving 5 bases between. Germline lookup yields CDR1 MNHEY and CDR2 SVGAGI. The CDR3 covers 11 residues.

This sequence joins TRBV7-9 and TRBJ2-5; TRBD2 matches 8 bases. J lost 4 bases, V lost 3 bases, and 1 base had no gene match. From germline, CDR1 is SEHNR and CDR2 FQNEAQ (reference sequence). The CDR3 consists of 13 residues. The CDR3 bases are TGTGCCAGCAGCTTCGGGACTAGAGAGACCCAGTACTTC. This encodes CASSFGTRETQYF.

This chain joins TRBV2 and TRBJ2-7, with TRBD1 identical over 11 bases. Looked up from germline, CDR1 is SNHLY and CDR2 is FYNNEI. This CDR3 region has 14 residues. Losses at the gene ends were 6 bases for V and 5 bases for J; bases not matched to a gene: 6. Written as DNA, the CDR3 is TGTGCCAGCAGCGCGGACAGGGGGCCGAACGAGCAGTACTTC. It is translated as CASSADRGPNEQYF.

This sequence joins TRBV11-2 and TRBJ2-1; the D gene is possibly TRBD1 (7 bases). CDR1 SGHAT and CDR2 FQNNGV come from the germline V gene. Trimming left V 3 bases short and J 4 bases short, with 16 bases between. This CDR3 has 16 residues. CDR3 in amino acids: CASSFGGGGPYNEQFF. For the CDR3, the DNA is TGTGCCAGCAGCTTCGGAGGGGGCGGCCCTTACAATGAGCAGTTCTTC.

The chain couples TRBV6-6 to TRBJ2-2, with 10 bases matching TRBD1. Germline values: CDR1 MNHNY, CDR2 SVGAGI (reference sequence). V lost 5 bases to trimming and J lost 6 bases; unmatched junction nucleotides: 9. There are 16 residues in the CDR3. The DNA for the CDR3 is TGTGCCAGCAGTGGAGGGACAGGGGTTTTTCCCGGGGAGCTGTTTTTT. Translation gives CASSGGTGVFPGELFF.

This rearrangement joins TRBV7-3 to TRBJ2-7; either TRBD1 or TRBD2 may supply D (6 bases each). Germline loops: CDR1 SGHTA, CDR2 FQGTGA. V lost 10 bases, J lost 6 bases, and 22 bases lay in between. The CDR3 consists of 14 residues. CDR3 region: CATPQGRRQAEQYF. Here the CDR3 DNA reads TGTGCCACCCCCCAGGGGAGGCGGCAGGCCGAGCAGTACTTC.